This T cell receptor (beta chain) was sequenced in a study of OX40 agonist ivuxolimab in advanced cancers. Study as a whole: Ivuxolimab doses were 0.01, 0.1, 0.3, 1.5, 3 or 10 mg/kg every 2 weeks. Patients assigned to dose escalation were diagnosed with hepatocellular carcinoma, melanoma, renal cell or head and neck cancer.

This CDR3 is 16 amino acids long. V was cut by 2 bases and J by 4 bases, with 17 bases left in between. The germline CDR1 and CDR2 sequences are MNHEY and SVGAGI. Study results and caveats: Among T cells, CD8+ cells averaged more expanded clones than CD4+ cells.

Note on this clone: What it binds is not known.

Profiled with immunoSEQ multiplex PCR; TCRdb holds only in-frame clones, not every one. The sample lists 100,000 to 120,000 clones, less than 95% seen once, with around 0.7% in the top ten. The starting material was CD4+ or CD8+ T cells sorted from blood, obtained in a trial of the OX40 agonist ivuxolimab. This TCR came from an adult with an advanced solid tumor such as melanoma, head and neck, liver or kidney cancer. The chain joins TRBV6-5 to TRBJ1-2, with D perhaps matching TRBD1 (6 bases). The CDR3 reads CASSYDRPSAGYGYTF. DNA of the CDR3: TGTGCCAGCAGTTACGACAGGCCTTCGGCGGGCTATGGCTACACCTTC.